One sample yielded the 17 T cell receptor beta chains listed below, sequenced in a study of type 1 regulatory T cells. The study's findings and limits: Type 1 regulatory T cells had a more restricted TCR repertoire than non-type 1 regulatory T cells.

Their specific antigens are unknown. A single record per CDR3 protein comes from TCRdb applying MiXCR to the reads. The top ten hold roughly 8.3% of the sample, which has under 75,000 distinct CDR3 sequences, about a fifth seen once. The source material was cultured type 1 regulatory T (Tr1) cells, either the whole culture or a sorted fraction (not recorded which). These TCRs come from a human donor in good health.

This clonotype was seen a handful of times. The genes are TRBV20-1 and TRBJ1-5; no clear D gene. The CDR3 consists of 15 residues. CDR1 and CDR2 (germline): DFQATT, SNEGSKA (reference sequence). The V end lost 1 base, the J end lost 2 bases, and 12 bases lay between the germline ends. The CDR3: CSARGNLLGNQPQHF. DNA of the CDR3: TGCAGTGCTAGAGGGAATTTGCTAGGCAATCAGCCCCAGCATTTT.

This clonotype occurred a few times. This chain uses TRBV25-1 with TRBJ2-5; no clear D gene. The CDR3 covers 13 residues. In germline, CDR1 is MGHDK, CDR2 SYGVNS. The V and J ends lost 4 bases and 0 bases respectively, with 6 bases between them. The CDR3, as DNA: TGTGCCAGCAGTGTCCCGTACCAAGAGACCCAGTACTTC. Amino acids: CASSVPYQETQYF.

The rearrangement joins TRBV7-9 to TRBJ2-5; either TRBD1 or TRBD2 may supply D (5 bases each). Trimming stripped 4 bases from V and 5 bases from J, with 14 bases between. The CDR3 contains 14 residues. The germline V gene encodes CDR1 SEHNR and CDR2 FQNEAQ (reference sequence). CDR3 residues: CASSSGLGGETQYF. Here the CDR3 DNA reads TGTGCCAGCAGCTCGGGGCTGGGCGGGGAGACCCAGTACTTC. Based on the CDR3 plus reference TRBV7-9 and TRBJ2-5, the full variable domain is DTGVSQNPRHKITKRGQNVTFRCDPISEHNRLYWYRQTLGQGPEFLTYFQNEAQLEKSRLLSDRFSAERPKGSFSTLEIQRTEQGDSAMYLCASSSGLGGETQYFGPGTRLLVL.

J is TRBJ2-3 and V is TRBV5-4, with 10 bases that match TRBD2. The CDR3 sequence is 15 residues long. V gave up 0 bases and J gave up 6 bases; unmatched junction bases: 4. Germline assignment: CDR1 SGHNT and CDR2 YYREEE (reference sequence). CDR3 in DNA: TGTGCCAGCAGCTTGGACAAGCGGGGGGGGGATACGCAGTATTTT. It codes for CASSLDKRGGDTQYF.

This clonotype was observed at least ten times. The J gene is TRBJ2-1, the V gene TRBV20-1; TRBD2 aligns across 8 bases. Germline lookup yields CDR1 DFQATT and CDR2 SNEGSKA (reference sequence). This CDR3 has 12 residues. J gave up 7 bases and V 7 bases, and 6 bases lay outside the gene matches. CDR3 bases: TGCAGTGGAGTAGCGGGAAAGAATGAGCAGTTCTTC. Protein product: CSGVAGKNEQFF.

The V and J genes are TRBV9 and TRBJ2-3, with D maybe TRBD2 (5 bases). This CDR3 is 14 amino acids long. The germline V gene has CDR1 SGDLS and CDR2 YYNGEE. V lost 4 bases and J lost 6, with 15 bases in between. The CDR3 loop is CASSSGDITDTQYF. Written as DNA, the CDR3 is TGTGCCAGCAGCTCCGGGGATATTACGGATACGCAGTATTTT.

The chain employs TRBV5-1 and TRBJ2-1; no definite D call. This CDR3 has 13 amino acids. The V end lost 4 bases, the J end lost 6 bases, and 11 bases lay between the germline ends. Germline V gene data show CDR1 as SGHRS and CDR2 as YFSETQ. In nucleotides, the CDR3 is TGCGCCAGCAGCCTGGGATCGGGCAATGAGCAGTTCTTC. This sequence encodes CASSLGSGNEQFF.

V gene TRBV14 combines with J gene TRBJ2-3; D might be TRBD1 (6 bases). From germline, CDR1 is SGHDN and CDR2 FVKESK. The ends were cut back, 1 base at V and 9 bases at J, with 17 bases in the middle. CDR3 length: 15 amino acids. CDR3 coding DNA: TGTGCCAGCAGCCAAGCTGGGGCCGCTCAGGGGACGCAGTATTTT. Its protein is CASSQAGAAQGTQYF.

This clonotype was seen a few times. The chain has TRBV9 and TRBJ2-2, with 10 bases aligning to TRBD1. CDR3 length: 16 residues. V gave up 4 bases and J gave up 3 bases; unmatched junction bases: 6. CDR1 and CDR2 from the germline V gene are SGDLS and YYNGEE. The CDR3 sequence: CASSPGTGAYTGELFF. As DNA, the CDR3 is TGTGCCAGCAGCCCTGGGACAGGGGCCTACACCGGGGAGCTGTTTTTT. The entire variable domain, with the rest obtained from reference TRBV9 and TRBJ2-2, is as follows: DSGVTQTPKHLITATGQRVTLRCSPRSGDLSVYWYQQSLDQGLQFLIQYYNGEERAKGNILERFSAQQFPDLHSELNLSSLELGDSALYFCASSPGTGAYTGELFFGEGSRLTVL.

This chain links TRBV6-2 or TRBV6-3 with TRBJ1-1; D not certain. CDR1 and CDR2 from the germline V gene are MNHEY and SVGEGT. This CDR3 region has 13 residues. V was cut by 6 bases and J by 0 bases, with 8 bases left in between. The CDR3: CASRTVVNTEAFF. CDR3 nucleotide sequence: TGTGCCAGCAGGACGGTGGTGAACACTGAAGCTTTCTTT.

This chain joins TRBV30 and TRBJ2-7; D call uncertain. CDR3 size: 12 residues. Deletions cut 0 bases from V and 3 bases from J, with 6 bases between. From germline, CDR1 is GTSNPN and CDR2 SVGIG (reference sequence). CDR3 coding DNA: TGTGCCTGGAGTGTGGGAAGCTACGAGCAGTACTTC. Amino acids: CAWSVGSYEQYF.

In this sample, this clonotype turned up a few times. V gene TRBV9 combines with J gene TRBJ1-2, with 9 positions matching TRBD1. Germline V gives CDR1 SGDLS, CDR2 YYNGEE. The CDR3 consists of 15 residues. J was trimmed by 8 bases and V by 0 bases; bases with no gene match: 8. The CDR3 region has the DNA TGTGCCAGCAGCGTAGACCTACAGGGGGCGGTAGGCTACACCTTC. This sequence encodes CASSVDLQGAVGYTF.

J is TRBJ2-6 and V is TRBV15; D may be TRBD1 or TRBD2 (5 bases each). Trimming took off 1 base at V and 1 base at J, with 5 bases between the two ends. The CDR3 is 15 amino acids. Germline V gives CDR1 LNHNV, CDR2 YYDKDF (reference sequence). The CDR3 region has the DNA TGTGCCACCAGCAGAGGGGGGTCTGGGGCCAACGTCCTGACTTTC. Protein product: CATSRGGSGANVLTF.

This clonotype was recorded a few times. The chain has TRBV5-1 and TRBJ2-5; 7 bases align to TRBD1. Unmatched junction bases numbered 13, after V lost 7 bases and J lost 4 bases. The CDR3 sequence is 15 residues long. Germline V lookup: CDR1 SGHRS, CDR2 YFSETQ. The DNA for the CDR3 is TGCGCCAGCGGGATCGGGACAGATATAACAGAGACCCAGTACTTC. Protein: CASGIGTDITETQYF.

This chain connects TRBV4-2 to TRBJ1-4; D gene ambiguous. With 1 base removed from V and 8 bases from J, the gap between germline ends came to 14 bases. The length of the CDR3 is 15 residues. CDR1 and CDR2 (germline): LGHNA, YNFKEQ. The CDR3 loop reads CASSQGLSPTEKLFF. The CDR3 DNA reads TGTGCCAGCAGCCAAGGGTTGTCTCCGACGGAAAAACTGTTTTTT.

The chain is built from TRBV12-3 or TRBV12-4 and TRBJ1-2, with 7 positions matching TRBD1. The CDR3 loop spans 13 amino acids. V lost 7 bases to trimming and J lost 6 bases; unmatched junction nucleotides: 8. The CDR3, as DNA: TGTGCCAGCAATCACGACAGGGAGGATGGCTACACCTTC. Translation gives CASNHDREDGYTF.

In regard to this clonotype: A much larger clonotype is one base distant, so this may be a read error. CDR3 loop: CSALSGTSCNEQFF. The CDR3 coding sequence is TGCAGCGCTCTTAGCGGGACGTCCTGCAATGAGCAGTTCTTC. This chain uses TRBV29-1 with TRBJ2-1; the match to TRBD2 covers 8 bases. CDR1 and CDR2 from the germline V gene are SQVTM and ANQGSEA. The CDR3 runs to 14 residues.